The 22 T cell receptor beta chains listed next were all sequenced from one sample in a study of cytomegalovirus exposure and HLA in healthy donors. The PCR made use of 60 Vbeta and 13 Jbeta primers. Data came from immunoSEQ multiplex PCR; TCRdb stores just in-frame clones and leaves some out. Here the sample spans 80,000 to 100,000 clones, 69% being singletons. Material: PBMCs. The receptor source for this set is a female donor in good health and CMV-seronegative.

This CDR3 reads CASSELAGAADTQYF. CDR3 nucleotides: TGTGCCAGCAGCGAACTAGCGGGGGCCGCAGATACGCAGTATTTT. The gene calls are TRBV6-1 and TRBJ2-3; 11 bases are a match to TRBD2. CDR3 length: 15 residues. V shed 6 bases and J 4 bases; nucleotides not matched to a gene: 6. Germline CDR1 and CDR2: MNHNS and SASEGT.

The chain is built from TRBV5-1 and TRBJ2-5, with 11 bases fitting TRBD1. The CDR3 is made up of 18 amino acids. V shed 1 base, J shed 2 bases, and the junction held 10 bases outside the gene matches. Germline CDR1 is SGHRS and CDR2 is YFSETQ. In DNA form, the CDR3 reads TGCGCCAGCAGCTTGACTGGGAGGGACAGGGGGTTTCAAGAGACCCAGTACTTC. Protein sequence: CASSLTGRDRGFQETQYF.

The rearrangement links TRBV28 to TRBJ2-1; 10 bases match TRBD2. CDR3 length equals 17 residues. V dropped 5 bases and J dropped 8; count of bases not matched to a gene: 15. Germline V lookup: CDR1 MDHEN, CDR2 SYDVKM. CDR3 DNA sequence: TGTGCCAGCAGTCCACTTCCTCTAGCGGGAGTTTCGGATGAGCAGTTCTTC. Protein sequence: CASSPLPLAGVSDEQFF.

The chain combines TRBV10-2 with TRBJ2-5; D unclear. There are 13 residues in the CDR3. CDR1 is WSHSY and CDR2 is SAAADI in the germline V gene. The V and J ends lost 2 bases and 4 bases respectively, with 8 bases between them. The CDR3 bases are TGCGCCAGCAGTGAGAGAGGCCGAGAGACCCAGTACTTC. Amino acid sequence: CASSERGRETQYF.

The CDR3 here is CASTSGTSENNEQFF. The CDR3 coding sequence is TGTGCCAGTACCTCCGGGACTAGCGAAAACAATGAGCAGTTCTTC. The chain carries TRBV19 and TRBJ2-1, with TRBD2 matching over 10 bases. The CDR3 length is 15 residues. Trimming cost V 7 bases and J 5 bases; bases outside gene matches: 8. Germline CDR1 is LNHDA and CDR2 is SQIVND (reference sequence).

This chain joins TRBV27 and TRBJ1-2; perhaps TRBD1 as D (6 bases). There are 15 residues in the CDR3. The V end was cut by 4 bases, the J end by 4 bases, with 16 bases between. CDR1 and CDR2 from the germline V gene are MNHEY and SMNVEV (reference sequence). CDR3 sequence (DNA): TGTGCCAGCAGTTCACCAGATCAGGGGACCTATGGCTACACCTTC. As protein: CASSSPDQGTYGYTF.

The chain couples TRBV28 to TRBJ2-5; 7 bases align to TRBD1. Germline V lookup: CDR1 MDHEN, CDR2 SYDVKM. Unmatched junction bases numbered 8, after V lost 6 bases and J lost 4 bases. CDR3 length: 14 amino acids. The CDR3: CASSHVDRVETQYF. DNA for the CDR3: TGTGCCAGCAGCCACGTAGACAGGGTAGAGACCCAGTACTTC.

The chain employs TRBV28 and TRBJ2-7, with 7 bases lining up with TRBD2. V dropped 6 bases and J dropped 2; count of bases not matched to a gene: 7. The CDR3 totals 14 residues. From germline, CDR1 is MDHEN and CDR2 SYDVKM. The CDR3 nucleotides read TGTGCCAGCAGCCGGGAGGTTAAGACCTACGAGCAGTACTTC. Translating it yields CASSREVKTYEQYF.

V gene TRBV28 combines with J gene TRBJ2-3, with a weak D call TRBD1 (6 bases). This CDR3 region has 19 residues. Trimming cost V 5 bases and J 0 bases, with 24 bases left between them. CDR1 and CDR2 (germline): MDHEN, SYDVKM. DNA for the CDR3: TGTGCCAGCAGTCCTAGGGGGTACCGGCTGTCTCCTAGCACAGATACGCAGTATTTT. This translates into CASSPRGYRLSPSTDTQYF. Supplemented by reference TRBV28 and TRBJ2-3, the full variable domain reads DVKVTQSSRYLVKRTGEKVFLECVQDMDHENMFWYRQDPGLGLRLIYFSYDVKMKEKGDIPEGYSVSREKKERFSLILESASTNQTSMYLCASSPRGYRLSPSTDTQYFGPGTRLTVL.

On this clone: Other nucleotide sequences from this sample produce the same CDR3. The chain uses TRBV5-1 and TRBJ2-6; TRBD2 is a possible D gene (6 bases). Germline-derived CDR1 and CDR2 are SGHRS and YFSETQ. The germline V and J ends were trimmed by 4 bases and 1 base, with 9 bases remaining between them. This CDR3 contains 15 residues. The CDR3 DNA reads as TGCGCCAGCAGCCTTGGGGGGTCTGGGGCCAACGTCCTGACTTTC. This codes for CASSLGGSGANVLTF.

The V gene is TRBV19, the J gene TRBJ2-5; 8 positions agree with TRBD1. CDR1 is LNHDA and CDR2 is SQIVND in the germline V gene (reference sequence). This CDR3 is 13 amino acids long. V gave up 4 bases and J gave up 5 bases; unmatched junction bases: 3. This chain's CDR3 is CASSKTGVETQYF. The CDR3 coding sequence is TGTGCCAGTAGTAAGACAGGGGTGGAGACCCAGTACTTC. The entire variable domain, with the rest obtained from reference TRBV19 and TRBJ2-5, is as follows: DGGITQSPKYLFRKEGQNVTLSCEQNLNHDAMYWYRQDPGQGLRLIYYSQIVNDFQKGDIAEGYSVSREKKESFPLTVTSAQKNPTAFYLCASSKTGVETQYFGPGTRLLVL.

The rearrangement uses TRBV5-1 and TRBJ1-3; D gene uncertain. Germline lookup yields CDR1 SGHRS and CDR2 YFSETQ. This CDR3 region has 14 residues. V shed 2 bases and J shed 4 bases, with 10 bases lying between them. The CDR3 region has the DNA TGCGCCAGCAGCTTCGGGAGGGAGGGAAACACCATATATTTT. Translating it yields CASSFGREGNTIYF.

In its sample, this clone was seen a few times. The chain uses TRBV6-1 and TRBJ2-7, with TRBD2 as a possible D gene (5 bases). Trimming took off 1 base at V and 5 bases at J, with 9 bases between the two ends. This CDR3 has 13 amino acids. Germline lookup yields CDR1 MNHNS and CDR2 SASEGT. CDR3 region: CASSEGPGNEQYF. Written as DNA, the CDR3 is TGTGCCAGCAGTGAAGGTCCCGGGAACGAGCAGTACTTC.

The rearrangement joins TRBV5-4 to TRBJ1-2; D possibly corresponds to TRBD1 (5 bases). CDR1 and CDR2 from the germline V gene are SGHNT and YYREEE (reference sequence). This CDR3 is 13 amino acids long. The ends were cut back, 5 bases at V and 2 bases at J, with 10 bases in the middle. The CDR3 bases are TGTGCCAGCAGTCCCGACAGAAACTATGGCTACACCTTC. Its protein product is CASSPDRNYGYTF.

V is TRBV4-1 and J is TRBJ2-2; 11 nucleotides match TRBD1. The V segment lost 1 base and the J segment 5 bases; nucleotides outside the gene matches: 18. Germline V lookup: CDR1 MGHRA, CDR2 YSYEKL. This CDR3 contains 21 residues. CDR3 sequence: CASSQVRFGTGGRLITGELFF. The CDR3 nucleotides are TGCGCCAGCAGCCAAGTCAGGTTTGGGACAGGGGGTCGCCTGATAACCGGGGAGCTGTTTTTT.

Here the CDR3 DNA reads TGTGCCAGCAGTGAGGGTTCTAGGTACAATGAGCAGTTCTTC. This translates into CASSEGSRYNEQFF. The V gene is TRBV25-1, the J gene TRBJ2-1; D gene ambiguous. Germline loops: CDR1 MGHDK, CDR2 SYGVNS. V lost 3 bases and J lost 4, with 10 bases in between. This CDR3 is built from 14 residues.

This rearrangement joins TRBV30 to TRBJ1-2; D uncertain. The V and J ends lost 4 bases and 5 bases respectively, with 8 bases between them. Looked up from germline, CDR1 is GTSNPN and CDR2 is SVGIG (reference sequence). This CDR3 spans 11 amino acids. This chain's CDR3 is CAWMGVYGYTF. The CDR3 nucleotides read TGTGCCTGGATGGGAGTGTATGGCTACACCTTC. Using reference TRBV30 and TRBJ1-2 for the parts outside the CDR3, the full variable domain is SQTIHQWPATLVQPVGSPLSLECTVEGTSNPNLYWYRQAAGRGLQLLFYSVGIGQISSEVPQNLSASRPQDRQFILSSKKLLLSDSGFYLCAWMGVYGYTFGSGTRLTVV.

V and J are TRBV29-1 and TRBJ1-2; D not resolved. V was cut by 4 bases and J by 6 bases, with 15 bases left in between. Germline assignment: CDR1 SQVTM and CDR2 ANQGSEA. The CDR3 has 13 residues. This chain's CDR3 is CSVGRVFTDGYTF. CDR3 bases: TGCAGCGTTGGGAGGGTGTTTACCGATGGCTACACCTTC.

The chain uses TRBV30 and TRBJ2-4, with D tentatively TRBD1 (6 bases). The CDR3 is 14 residues long. Germline-derived CDR1 and CDR2 are GTSNPN and SVGIG (reference sequence). V lost 1 base and J 8 bases, leaving 15 bases between the germline ends. Here the CDR3 reads CAWSAPGTLDIQYF. The CDR3 coding sequence is TGTGCCTGGAGTGCCCCCGGGACATTGGACATTCAGTACTTC.

The genes are TRBV7-9 and TRBJ2-7; TRBD1 agrees at 8 bases. The CDR3 runs to 15 residues. The germline CDR1 and CDR2 sequences are SEHNR and FQNEAQ (reference sequence). The trim removed 3 bases at V and 0 bases at J, leaving 4 bases unmatched. CDR3 DNA sequence: TGTGCCAGCAGCTTGGGGGACAGGCGCTCCTACGAGCAGTACTTC. Protein sequence: CASSLGDRRSYEQYF.

The genes are TRBV29-1 and TRBJ1-1; D possibly corresponds to TRBD1 (5 bases). Trimming shortened V by 8 bases and J by 1 base, and 11 bases separated the two germline ends. The V gene's germline CDR1 is SQVTM and CDR2 ANQGSEA. This CDR3 has 12 residues. CDR3 in DNA: TGCAGCATAGCAAGGGGGAACACTGAAGCTTTCTTT. It codes for CSIARGNTEAFF. The full variable domain, its missing parts supplied by reference TRBV29-1 and TRBJ1-1, is SAVISQKPSRDICQRGTSLTIQCQVDSQVTMMFWYRQQPGQSLTLIATANQGSEATYESGFVIDKFPISRPNLTFSTLTVSNMSPEDSSIYLCSIARGNTEAFFGQGTRLTVV.

The gene calls are TRBV15 and TRBJ1-1, with D maybe TRBD1 (5 bases). Germline V gene sequence: CDR1 LNHNV, CDR2 YYDKDF (reference sequence). V dropped 0 bases and J dropped 9 bases, with 11 bases sitting between them. There are 13 residues in the CDR3. CDR3 region: CATSRDQEGQAFF. CDR3 nucleotide sequence: TGTGCCACCAGCAGAGATCAGGAGGGGCAAGCTTTCTTT.